The clone carrying this T cell receptor beta chain was found once. No antigen is known for it. Vbeta (60) and Jbeta (13) primers were used in the PCR. The assay was immunoSEQ multiplex PCR, and TCRdb's table has in-frame clones only and misses some. The table shows more than 100,000 clones, with roughly 70% occurring only once. This sample stems from a study of cytomegalovirus exposure and HLA in healthy donors. Points from the study as a whole: Among the sequence variants, a highly shared cluster was likely an artifact of sequencing.

The origin of this receptor is a man between 50 and 59 years old in good health and CMV-seropositive. The sample consisted of PBMCs.

The CDR3 region is CASSYSGTGETQYF. The CDR3, as DNA: TGTGCCAGCAGTTATTCCGGAACCGGGGAGACCCAGTACTTC. V gene TRBV6-5 combines with J gene TRBJ2-5; D unclear. The CDR3 contains 14 residues. Per the germline V gene, CDR1 is MNHEY and CDR2 is SVGAGI. V was cut by 3 bases and J by 5 bases, with 13 bases left in between.